Given below is one T cell receptor (beta chain) in context. Its antigen is as yet unknown. This table comes from immunoSEQ multiplex PCR, and its TCRdb copy is limited to in-frame clones, with some not included. There are tens of thousands of clones in the sample; 89% occur only once, and roughly 14% lies in the top ten. Trimming pared 1 base from V and 5 bases from J, leaving 23 bases between. The germline CDR1 and CDR2 sequences are SGHVS and FNYEAQ. The CDR3 runs to 18 residues. This entry is derived from a study of cytomegalovirus exposure and HLA in healthy donors. About the research overall: The 120 or so validation repertoires used a platform that matched the one used for the roughly 650 first-cohort repertoires, as a later analysis reported.

Study-wide results and caveats: Rare TCR sequences dominated, though some public TCRs recurred in many donors.

The sequenced material came from PBMCs. The TCR sequence derives from a woman aged 18 to 35 in good health and CMV-seronegative. The chain uses TRBV7-6 and TRBJ1-1; weak D call: TRBD1 (5 bases). This CDR3 is CASSLDSPQGVKRTEAFF. DNA for the CDR3: TGTGCCAGCAGCTTAGACTCCCCGCAAGGGGTCAAAAGGACTGAAGCTTTCTTT. The full variable domain, completed using reference TRBV7-6 and TRBJ1-1, is GAGVSQSPRYKVTKRGQDVALRCDPISGHVSLYWYRQALGQGPEFLTYFNYEAQQDKSGLPNDRFSAERPEGSISTLTIQRTEQRDSAMYRCASSLDSPQGVKRTEAFFGQGTRLTVV.